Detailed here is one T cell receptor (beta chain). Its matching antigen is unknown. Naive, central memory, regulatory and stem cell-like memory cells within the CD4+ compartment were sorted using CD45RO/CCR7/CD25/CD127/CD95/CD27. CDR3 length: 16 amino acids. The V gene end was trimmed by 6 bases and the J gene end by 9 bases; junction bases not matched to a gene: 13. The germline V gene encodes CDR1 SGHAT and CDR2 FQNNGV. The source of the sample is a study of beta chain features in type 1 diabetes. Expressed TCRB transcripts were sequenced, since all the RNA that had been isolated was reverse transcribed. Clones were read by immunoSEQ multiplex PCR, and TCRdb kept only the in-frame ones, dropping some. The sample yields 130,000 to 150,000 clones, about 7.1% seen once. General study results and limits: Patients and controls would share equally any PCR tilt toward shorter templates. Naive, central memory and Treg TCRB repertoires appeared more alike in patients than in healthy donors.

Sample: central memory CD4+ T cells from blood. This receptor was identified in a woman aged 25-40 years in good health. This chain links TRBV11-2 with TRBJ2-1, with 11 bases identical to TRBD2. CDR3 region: CASSSNLGLAVGEQFF. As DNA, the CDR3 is TGTGCCAGCAGTTCCAATTTGGGACTAGCGGTCGGTGAGCAGTTCTTC.